The T cell receptor beta chain described here comes from a study of PD-1 blockade in classical Hodgkin lymphoma. The time point: cycle 4 day 1 (C4D1), after more than five weeks of nivolumab. In every patient, relapse followed autologous stem cell transplantation, while exposure to brentuximab vedotin differed. The CD8+ T cells came from thawed PBMCs through magnetic negative selection. Sequencing was performed with immunoSEQ multiplex PCR; in TCRdb, only in-frame clones are kept and a portion is missing. The sample consists of around 21,000 clones, more than 80% of them appearing once. Sequencing was performed on CD8+ T cells from blood, taken before the fourth cycle of nivolumab. The TCR was taken from a human donor with classical Hodgkin lymphoma.

The CDR3 coding sequence is TGTGCCAGCAGTTACTCCTCTGGGGCCTACGAGCAGTACTTC. Encoded protein: CASSYSSGAYEQYF. The rearrangement links TRBV6-5 to TRBJ2-7; D not resolved. This CDR3 contains 14 residues. Germline assignment: CDR1 MNHEY and CDR2 SVGAGI. V dropped 0 bases and J dropped 2 bases, with 8 bases sitting between them.